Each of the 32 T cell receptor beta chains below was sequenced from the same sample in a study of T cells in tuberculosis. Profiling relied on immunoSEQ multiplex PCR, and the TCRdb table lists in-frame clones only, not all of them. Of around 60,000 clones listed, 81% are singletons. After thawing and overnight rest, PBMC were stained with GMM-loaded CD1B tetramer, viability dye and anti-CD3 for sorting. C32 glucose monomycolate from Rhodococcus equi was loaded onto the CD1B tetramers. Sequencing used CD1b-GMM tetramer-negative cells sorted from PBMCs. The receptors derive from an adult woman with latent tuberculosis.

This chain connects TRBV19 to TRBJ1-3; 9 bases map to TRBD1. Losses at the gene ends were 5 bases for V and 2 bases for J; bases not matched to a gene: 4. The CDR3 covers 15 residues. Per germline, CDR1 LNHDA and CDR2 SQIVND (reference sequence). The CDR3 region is CASSSDRGTGNTIYF. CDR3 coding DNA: TGTGCCAGTAGTTCGGACAGGGGAACTGGAAACACCATATATTTT.

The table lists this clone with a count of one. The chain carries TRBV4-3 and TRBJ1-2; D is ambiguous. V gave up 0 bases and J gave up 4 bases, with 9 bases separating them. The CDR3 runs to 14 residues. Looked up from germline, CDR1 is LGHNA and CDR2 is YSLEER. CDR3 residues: CASSQDSYGYGYTF. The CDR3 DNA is TGCGCCAGCAGCCAAGATTCGTACGGCTATGGCTACACCTTC.

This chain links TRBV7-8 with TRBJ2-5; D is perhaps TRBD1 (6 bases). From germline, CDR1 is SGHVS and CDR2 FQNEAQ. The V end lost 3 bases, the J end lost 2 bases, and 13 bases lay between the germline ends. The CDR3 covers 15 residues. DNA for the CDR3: TGTGCCAGCAGCTTGGGGACACAGGGTCAAGAGACCCAGTACTTC. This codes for CASSLGTQGQETQYF.

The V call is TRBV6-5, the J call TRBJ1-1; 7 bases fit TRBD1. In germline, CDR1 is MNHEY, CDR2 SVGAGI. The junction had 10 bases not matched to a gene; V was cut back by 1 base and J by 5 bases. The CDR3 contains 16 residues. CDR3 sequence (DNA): TGTGCCAGCAGTTACTTACTCCGGGACAGACGGACTGAAGCTTTCTTT. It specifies CASSYLLRDRRTEAFF.

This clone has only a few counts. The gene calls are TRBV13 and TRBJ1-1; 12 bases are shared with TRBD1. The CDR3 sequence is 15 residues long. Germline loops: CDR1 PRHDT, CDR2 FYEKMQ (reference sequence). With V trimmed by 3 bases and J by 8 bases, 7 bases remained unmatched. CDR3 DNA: TGTGCCAGCAGCTTGCGGGGACAGGGGGCGATGGAAGCTTTCTTT. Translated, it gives CASSLRGQGAMEAFF.

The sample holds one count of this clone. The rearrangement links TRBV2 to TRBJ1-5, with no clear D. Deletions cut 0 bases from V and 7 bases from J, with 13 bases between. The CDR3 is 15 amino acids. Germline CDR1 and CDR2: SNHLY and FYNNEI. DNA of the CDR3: TGTGCCAGCAGTGAAGCGCCTAGGGCGGGCCAGCCCCAGCATTTT. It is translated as CASSEAPRAGQPQHF.

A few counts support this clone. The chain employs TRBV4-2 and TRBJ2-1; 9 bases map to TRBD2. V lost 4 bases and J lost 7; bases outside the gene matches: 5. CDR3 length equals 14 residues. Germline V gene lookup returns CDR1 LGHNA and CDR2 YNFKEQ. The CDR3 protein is CASSPGTSPNEQFF. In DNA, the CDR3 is TGTGCCAGCAGCCCTGGGACTAGCCCGAATGAGCAGTTCTTC.

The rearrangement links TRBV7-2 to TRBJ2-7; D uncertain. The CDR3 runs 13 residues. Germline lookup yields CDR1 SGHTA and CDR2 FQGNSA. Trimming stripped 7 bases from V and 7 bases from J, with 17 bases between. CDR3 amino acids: CASNDPQNEEQYF. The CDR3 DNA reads TGTGCCAGCAACGACCCACAGAACGAAGAGCAGTACTTC.

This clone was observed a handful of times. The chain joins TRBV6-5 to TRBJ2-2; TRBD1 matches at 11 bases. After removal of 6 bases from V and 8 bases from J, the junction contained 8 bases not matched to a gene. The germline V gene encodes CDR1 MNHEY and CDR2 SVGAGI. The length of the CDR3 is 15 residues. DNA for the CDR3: TGTGCCAGCAGCCTGGGACAGGGGGTAAAGGGGGAGCTGTTTTTT. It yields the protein CASSLGQGVKGELFF.

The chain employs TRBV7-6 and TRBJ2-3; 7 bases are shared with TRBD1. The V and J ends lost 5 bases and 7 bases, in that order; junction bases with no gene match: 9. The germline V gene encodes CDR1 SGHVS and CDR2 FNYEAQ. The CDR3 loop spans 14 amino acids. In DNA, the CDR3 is TGTGCCAGCAGCCCACGACAGGGTTCAAATACGCAGTATTTT. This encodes CASSPRQGSNTQYF.

The DNA of the CDR3 is TGTGCCAGGTTGCGGGGGGCCTACACAGATACGCAGTATTTT. This codes for CARLRGAYTDTQYF. The chain links TRBV19 to TRBJ2-3; TRBD2 aligns across 8 bases. Germline CDR1 is LNHDA and CDR2 is SQIVND (reference sequence). The length of the CDR3 is 14 residues. J gave up 2 bases and V 9 bases, and 7 bases lay outside the gene matches.

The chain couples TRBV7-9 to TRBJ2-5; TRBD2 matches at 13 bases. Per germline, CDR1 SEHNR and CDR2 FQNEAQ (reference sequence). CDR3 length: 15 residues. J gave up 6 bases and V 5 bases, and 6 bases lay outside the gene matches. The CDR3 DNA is TGTGCCAGCAGCGTCACTAGCGGGGGGGCACAGACCCAGTACTTC. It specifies CASSVTSGGAQTQYF.

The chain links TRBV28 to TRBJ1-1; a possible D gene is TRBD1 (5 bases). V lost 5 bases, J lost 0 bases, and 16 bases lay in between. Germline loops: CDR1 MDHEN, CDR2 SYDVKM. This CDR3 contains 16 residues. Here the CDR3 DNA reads TGTGCCAGCAGTCGCGGGGGGTACGCGGTGAACACTGAAGCTTTCTTT. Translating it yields CASSRGGYAVNTEAFF.

This CDR3 reads CASSLAGLAGVGSGELFF. The DNA of the CDR3 is TGTGCCAGCAGCTTAGCAGGATTAGCGGGAGTAGGATCCGGGGAGCTGTTTTTT. The rearrangement joins TRBV11-2 to TRBJ2-2; the match to TRBD2 covers 9 bases. V shed 1 base, J shed 6 bases, and the junction held 12 bases outside the gene matches. CDR3 size: 18 residues. Germline lookup yields CDR1 SGHAT and CDR2 FQNNGV.

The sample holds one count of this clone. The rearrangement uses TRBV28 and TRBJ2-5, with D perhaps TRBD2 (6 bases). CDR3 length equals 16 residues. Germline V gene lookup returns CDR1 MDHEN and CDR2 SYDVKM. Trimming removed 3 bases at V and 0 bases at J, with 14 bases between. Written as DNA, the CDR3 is TGTGCCAGCAGTTTGGTTGGGGGGTCGTACCAAGAGACCCAGTACTTC. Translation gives CASSLVGGSYQETQYF.

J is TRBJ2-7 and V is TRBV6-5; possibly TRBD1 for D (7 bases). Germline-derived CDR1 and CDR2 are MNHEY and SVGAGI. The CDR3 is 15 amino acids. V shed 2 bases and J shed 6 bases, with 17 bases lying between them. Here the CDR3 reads CASSYGRGRDLEQYF. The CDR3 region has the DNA TGTGCCAGCAGTTACGGAAGGGGGCGGGACCTCGAGCAGTACTTC.

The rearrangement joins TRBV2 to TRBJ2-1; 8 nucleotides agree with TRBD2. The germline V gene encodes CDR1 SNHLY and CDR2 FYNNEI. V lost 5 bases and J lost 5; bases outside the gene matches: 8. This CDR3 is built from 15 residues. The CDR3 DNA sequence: TGTGCCAGCAGTAGATGGGCCGGGGGGGACAATGAGCAGTTCTTC. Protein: CASSRWAGGDNEQFF. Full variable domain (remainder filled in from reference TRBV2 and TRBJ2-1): EPEVTQTPSHQVTQMGQEVILRCVPISNHLYFYWYRQILGQKVEFLVSFYNNEISEKSEIFDDQFSVERPDGSNFTLKIRSTKLEDSAMYFCASSRWAGGDNEQFFGPGTRLTVL.

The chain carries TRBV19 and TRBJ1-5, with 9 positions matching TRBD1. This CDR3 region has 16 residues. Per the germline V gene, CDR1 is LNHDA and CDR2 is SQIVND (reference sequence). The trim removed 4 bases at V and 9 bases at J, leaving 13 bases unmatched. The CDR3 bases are TGTGCCAGTAGTACCCCCCCGGGACAGGGAGGGTTGCCCCAGCATTTT. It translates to CASSTPPGQGGLPQHF. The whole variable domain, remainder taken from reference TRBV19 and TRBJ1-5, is DGGITQSPKYLFRKEGQNVTLSCEQNLNHDAMYWYRQDPGQGLRLIYYSQIVNDFQKGDIAEGYSVSREKKESFPLTVTSAQKNPTAFYLCASSTPPGQGGLPQHFGDGTRLSIL.

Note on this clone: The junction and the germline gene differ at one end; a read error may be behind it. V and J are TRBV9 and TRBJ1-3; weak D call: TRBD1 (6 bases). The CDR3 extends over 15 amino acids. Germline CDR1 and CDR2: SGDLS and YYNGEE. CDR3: CASSATGLGRNAIYF. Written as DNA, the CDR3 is TGTGCCAGCAGCGCAACAGGGCTCGGGCGAAACGCCATATATTTT.

CDR3 in DNA: TGTGCCACCAGTTCCCCCTGGGGAGTGGGTGAAGATACGCAGTATTTT. Translating it yields CATSSPWGVGEDTQYF. The rearrangement links TRBV15 to TRBJ2-3; D perhaps matches TRBD2 (5 bases). V was clipped by 6 bases and J by 5 bases, with 21 bases between them. The CDR3 is 16 amino acids. In germline, CDR1 is LNHNV, CDR2 YYDKDF (reference sequence).

The CDR3 nucleotides read TGTGCCAGCAGTTTAATGACAGGGGGGAATGAAAAACTGTTTTTT. Amino acids: CASSLMTGGNEKLFF. The rearrangement joins TRBV28 to TRBJ1-4; 9 bases agree with TRBD1. CDR3 length: 15 amino acids. V dropped 2 bases and J dropped 5; count of bases not matched to a gene: 3. The germline V gene encodes CDR1 MDHEN and CDR2 SYDVKM. Full variable domain (rest looked up from reference TRBV28 and TRBJ1-4): DVKVTQSSRYLVKRTGEKVFLECVQDMDHENMFWYRQDPGLGLRLIYFSYDVKMKEKGDIPEGYSVSREKKERFSLILESASTNQTSMYLCASSLMTGGNEKLFFGSGTQLSVL.

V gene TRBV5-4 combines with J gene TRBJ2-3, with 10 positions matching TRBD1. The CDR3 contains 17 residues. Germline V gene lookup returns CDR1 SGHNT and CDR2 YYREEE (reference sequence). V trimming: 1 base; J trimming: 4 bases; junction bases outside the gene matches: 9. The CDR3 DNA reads TGTGCCAGCAGCTTGTTCGGGGGGACAGGGGCTCCAGATACGCAGTATTTT. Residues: CASSLFGGTGAPDTQYF.

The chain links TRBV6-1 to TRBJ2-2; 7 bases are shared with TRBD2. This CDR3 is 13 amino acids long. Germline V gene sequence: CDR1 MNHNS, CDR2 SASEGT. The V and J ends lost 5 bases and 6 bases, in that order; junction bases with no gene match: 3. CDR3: CASSPTSAGELFF. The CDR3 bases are TGTGCCAGCAGTCCCACTAGCGCCGGGGAGCTGTTTTTT.

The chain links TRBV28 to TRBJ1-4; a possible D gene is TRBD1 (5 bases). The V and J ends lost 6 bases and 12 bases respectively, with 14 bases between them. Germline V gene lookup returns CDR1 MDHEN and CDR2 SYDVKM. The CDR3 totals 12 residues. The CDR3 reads CASREDSRELFF. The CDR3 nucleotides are TGTGCCAGCAGGGAAGACAGCCGGGAACTGTTTTTT.

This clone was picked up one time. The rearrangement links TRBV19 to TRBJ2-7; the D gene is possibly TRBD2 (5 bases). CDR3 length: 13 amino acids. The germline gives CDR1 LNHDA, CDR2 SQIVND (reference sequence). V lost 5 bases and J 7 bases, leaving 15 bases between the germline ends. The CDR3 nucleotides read TGTGCCAGTAGTGCGGGCCTGGGCGGAGAGCAGTACTTC. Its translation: CASSAGLGGEQYF.

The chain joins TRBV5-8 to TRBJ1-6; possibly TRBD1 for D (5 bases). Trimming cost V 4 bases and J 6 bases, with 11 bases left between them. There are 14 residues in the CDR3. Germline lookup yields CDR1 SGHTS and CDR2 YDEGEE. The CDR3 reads CASSEGVLNSPLHF. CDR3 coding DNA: TGTGCCAGCAGCGAAGGGGTACTTAATTCACCCCTCCACTTT.

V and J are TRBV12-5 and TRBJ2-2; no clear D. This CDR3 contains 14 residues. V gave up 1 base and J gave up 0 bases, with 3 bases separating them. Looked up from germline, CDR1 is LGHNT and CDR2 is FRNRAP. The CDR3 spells CASGLAANTGELFF. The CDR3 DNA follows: TGTGCTAGTGGTTTGGCTGCGAACACCGGGGAGCTGTTTTTT.

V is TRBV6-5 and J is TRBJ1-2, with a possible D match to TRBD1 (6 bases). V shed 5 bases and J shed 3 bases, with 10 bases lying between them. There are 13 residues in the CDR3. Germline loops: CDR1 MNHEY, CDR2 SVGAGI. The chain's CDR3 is CASSRSGDYGYTF. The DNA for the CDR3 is TGTGCCAGCAGTCGCTCAGGGGACTATGGCTACACCTTC.

The CDR3 bases are TGCAGCGTTGGTTTGGGACAGACTAATGAAAAACTGTTTTTT. This encodes CSVGLGQTNEKLFF. This rearrangement joins TRBV29-1 to TRBJ1-4; 7 nucleotides align to TRBD1. Germline trimming cut 4 bases from V and 2 bases from J; bases unmatched to any gene: 4. There are 14 residues in the CDR3. Per germline, CDR1 SQVTM and CDR2 ANQGSEA.

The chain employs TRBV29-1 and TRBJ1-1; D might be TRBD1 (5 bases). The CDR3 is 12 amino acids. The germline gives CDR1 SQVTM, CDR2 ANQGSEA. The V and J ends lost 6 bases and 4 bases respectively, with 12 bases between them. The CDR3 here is CSVGEGSTEAFF. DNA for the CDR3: TGCAGCGTAGGGGAGGGGTCCACTGAAGCTTTCTTT.

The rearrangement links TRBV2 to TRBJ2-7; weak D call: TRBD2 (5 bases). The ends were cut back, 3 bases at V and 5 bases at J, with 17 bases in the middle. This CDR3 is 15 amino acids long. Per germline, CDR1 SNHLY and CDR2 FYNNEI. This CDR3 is CASSEEDPSRNEQYF. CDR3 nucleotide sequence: TGTGCCAGCAGTGAGGAGGACCCCTCTAGGAACGAGCAGTACTTC.

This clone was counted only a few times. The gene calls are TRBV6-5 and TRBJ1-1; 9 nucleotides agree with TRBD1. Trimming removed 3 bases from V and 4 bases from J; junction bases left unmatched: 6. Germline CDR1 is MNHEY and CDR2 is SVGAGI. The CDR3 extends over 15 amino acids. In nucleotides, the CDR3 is TGTGCCAGCAGTTATCCGGGACAGGGAGGCACTGAAGCTTTCTTT. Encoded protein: CASSYPGQGGTEAFF.